This TCR beta chain stems from a study of cytomegalovirus exposure and HLA in healthy donors. Looking at the study overall: The 120 validation repertoires used the same platform as the roughly 720 first-cohort repertoires (as reported by a later analysis). The study's findings and limits: Some public TCRs appeared in many individuals, while most sequences were rare. First-cohort TCR clusters were later found to tend to co-occur in the approximately 120 validation repertoires.

Separation from the roughly 670-subject first cohort characterized the approximately 130-subject validation cohort, to which the donors belonged. Deletions cut 3 bases from V and 10 bases from J, with 13 bases between. Looked up from germline, CDR1 is SGHRS and CDR2 is YFSETQ. The CDR3 consists of 13 residues. The protocol was immunoSEQ multiplex PCR, while the TCRdb copy is restricted to in-frame clones and leaves out a portion. The sample includes about 180,000 clones, approximately 86% of them seen just once. As for this clone: Its antigen is undetermined.

The sequenced material came from PBMCs. The rearrangement uses TRBV5-1 and TRBJ1-4, with a tentative D call TRBD1 (5 bases). The sequence came from a man aged 18 to 30 in good health and CMV-seropositive. CDR3 in amino acids: CASSSLDSGKLFF. CDR3 sequence (DNA): TGCGCCAGCAGCTCCCTCGACAGTGGAAAACTGTTTTTT.